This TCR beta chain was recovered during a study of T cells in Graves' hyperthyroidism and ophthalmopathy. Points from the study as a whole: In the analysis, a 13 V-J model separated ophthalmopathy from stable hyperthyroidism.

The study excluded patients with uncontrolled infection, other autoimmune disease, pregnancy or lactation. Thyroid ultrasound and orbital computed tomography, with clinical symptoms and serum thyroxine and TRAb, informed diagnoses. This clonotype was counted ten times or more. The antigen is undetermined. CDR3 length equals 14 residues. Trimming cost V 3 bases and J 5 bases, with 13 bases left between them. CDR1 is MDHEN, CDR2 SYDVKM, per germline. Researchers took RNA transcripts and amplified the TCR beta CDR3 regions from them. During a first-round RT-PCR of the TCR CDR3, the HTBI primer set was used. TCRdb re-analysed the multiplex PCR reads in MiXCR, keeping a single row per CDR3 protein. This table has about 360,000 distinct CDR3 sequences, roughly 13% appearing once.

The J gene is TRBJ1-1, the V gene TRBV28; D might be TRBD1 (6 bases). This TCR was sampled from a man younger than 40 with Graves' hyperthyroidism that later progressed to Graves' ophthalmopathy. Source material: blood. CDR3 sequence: CASSFRGAKTEAFF. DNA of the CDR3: TGTGCCAGCAGTTTTCGGGGGGCTAAGACTGAAGCTTTCTTT.